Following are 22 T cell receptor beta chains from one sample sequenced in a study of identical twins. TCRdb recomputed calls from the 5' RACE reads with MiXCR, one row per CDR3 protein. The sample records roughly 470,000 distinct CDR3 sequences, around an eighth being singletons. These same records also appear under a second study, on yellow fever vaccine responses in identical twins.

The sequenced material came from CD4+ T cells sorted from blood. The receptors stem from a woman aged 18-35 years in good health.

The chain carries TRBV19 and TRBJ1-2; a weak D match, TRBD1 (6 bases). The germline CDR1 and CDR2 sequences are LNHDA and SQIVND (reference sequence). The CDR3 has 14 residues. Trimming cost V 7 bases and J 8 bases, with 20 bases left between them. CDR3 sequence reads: CASTLRQASGGYTF. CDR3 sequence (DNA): TGTGCCAGTACCTTACGACAGGCTAGTGGCGGCTACACCTTC.

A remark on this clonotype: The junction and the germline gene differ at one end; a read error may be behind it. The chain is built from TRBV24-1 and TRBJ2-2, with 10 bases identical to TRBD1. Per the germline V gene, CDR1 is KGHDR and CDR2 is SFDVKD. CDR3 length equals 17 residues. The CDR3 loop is CATSDPRRDRGTGELFF. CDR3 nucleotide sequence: TGTGCCACCAGTGATCCGAGGAGGGACAGGGGCACCGGGGAGCTTTTTTTT.

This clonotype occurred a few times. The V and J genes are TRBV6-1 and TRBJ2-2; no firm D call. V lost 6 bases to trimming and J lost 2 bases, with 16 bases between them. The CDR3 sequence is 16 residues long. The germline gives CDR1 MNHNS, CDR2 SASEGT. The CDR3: CASRLLADLNTGELFF. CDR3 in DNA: TGTGCCAGCAGGCTCCTCGCAGACCTTAACACCGGGGAGCTGTTTTTT.

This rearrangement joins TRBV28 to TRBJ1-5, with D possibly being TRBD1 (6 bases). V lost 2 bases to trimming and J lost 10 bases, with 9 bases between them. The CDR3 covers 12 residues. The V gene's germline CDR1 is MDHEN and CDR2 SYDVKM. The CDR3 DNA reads TGTGCCAGCAGTTTAATAGGGGGTCCCCAGCATTTT. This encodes CASSLIGGPQHF.

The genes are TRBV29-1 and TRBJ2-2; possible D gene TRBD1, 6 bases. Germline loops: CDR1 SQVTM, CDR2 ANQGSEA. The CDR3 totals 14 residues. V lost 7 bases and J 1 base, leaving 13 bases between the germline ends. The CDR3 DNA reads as TGCAGCGCCAACAGGGTGGGGAACACCGGGGAGCTGTTTTTT. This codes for CSANRVGNTGELFF.

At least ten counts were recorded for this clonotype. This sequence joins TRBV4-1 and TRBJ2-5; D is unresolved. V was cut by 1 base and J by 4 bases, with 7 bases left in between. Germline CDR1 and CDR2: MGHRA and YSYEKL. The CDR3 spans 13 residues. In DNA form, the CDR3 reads TGCGCCAGCAGCCAAGTCTTAGGAGAGACCCAGTACTTC. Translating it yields CASSQVLGETQYF.

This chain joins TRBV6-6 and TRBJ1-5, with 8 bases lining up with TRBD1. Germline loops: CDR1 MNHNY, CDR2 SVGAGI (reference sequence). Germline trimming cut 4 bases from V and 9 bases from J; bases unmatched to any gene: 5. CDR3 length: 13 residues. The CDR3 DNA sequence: TGTGCCAGCAGTTTACAGGGGGGGTTGCCCCAGCATTTT. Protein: CASSLQGGLPQHF.

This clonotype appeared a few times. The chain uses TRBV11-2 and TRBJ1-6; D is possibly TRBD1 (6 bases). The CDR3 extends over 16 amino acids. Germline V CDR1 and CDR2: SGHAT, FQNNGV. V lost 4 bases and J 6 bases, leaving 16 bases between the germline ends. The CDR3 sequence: CASSWRTARSNSPLHF. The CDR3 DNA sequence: TGTGCCAGCAGCTGGCGGACAGCCCGGAGTAATTCACCCCTCCACTTT.

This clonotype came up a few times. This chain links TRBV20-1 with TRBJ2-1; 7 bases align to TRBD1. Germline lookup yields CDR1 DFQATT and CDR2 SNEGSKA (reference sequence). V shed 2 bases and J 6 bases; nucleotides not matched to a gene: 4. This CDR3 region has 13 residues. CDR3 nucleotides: TGCAGTGCTAGAACGACAGGGAGCAATGAGCAGTTCTTC. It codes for CSARTTGSNEQFF.

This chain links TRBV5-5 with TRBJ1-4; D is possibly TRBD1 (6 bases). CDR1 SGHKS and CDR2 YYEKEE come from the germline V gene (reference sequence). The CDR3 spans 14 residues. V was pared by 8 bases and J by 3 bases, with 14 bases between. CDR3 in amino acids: CARSQGSANEKLFF. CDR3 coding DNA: TGTGCCAGGAGCCAGGGGTCCGCTAATGAAAAACTGTTTTTT.

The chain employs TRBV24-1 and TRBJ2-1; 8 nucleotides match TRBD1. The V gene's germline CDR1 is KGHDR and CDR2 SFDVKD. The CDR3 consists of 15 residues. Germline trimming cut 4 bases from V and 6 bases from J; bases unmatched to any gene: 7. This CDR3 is CATSDPGQEINEQFF. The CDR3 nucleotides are TGTGCCACCAGTGACCCGGGACAGGAAATCAATGAGCAGTTCTTC.

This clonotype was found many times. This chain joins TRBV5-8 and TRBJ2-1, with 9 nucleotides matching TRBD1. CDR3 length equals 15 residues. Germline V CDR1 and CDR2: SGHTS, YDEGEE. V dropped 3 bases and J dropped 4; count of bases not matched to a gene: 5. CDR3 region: CASSSGQGFYNEQFF. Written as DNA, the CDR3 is TGTGCCAGCAGCTCGGGACAGGGCTTTTACAATGAGCAGTTCTTC. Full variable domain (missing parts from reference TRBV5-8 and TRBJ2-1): EAGVTQSPTHLIKTRGQQATLRCSPISGHTSVYWYQQALGLGLQFLLWYDEGEERNRGNFPPRFSGRQFPNYSSELNVNALELEDSALYLCASSSGQGFYNEQFFGPGTRLTVL.

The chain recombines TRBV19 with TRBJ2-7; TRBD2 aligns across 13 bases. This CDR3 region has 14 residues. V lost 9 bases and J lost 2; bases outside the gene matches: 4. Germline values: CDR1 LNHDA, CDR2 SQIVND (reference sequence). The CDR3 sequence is CASQGLAGTYEQYF. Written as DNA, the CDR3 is TGTGCCAGCCAGGGACTAGCGGGGACCTACGAGCAGTACTTC.

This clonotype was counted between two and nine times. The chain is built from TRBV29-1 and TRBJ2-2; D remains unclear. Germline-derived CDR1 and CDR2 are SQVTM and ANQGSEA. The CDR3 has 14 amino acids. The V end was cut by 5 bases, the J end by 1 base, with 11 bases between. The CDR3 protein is CSVIHGWNTGELFF. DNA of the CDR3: TGCAGCGTTATTCACGGATGGAACACCGGGGAGCTGTTTTTT.

CDR3 sequence reads: CASSSRDASSHEQFF. CDR3 bases: TGTGCCAGCAGCTCCCGGGACGCCTCCTCCCATGAGCAGTTCTTC. This chain joins TRBV11-3 and TRBJ2-1, with D perhaps given as TRBD1 or TRBD2 (5 bases each). With 4 bases removed from V and 8 bases from J, the gap between germline ends came to 18 bases. Germline lookup yields CDR1 SGHNT and CDR2 YENEEA. This CDR3 has 15 residues.

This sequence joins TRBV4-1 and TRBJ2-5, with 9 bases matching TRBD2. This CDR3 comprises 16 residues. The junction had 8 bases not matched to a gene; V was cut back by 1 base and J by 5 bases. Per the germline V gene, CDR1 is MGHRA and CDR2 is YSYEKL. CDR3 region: CASSQVTAGGRETQYF. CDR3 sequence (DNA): TGCGCCAGCAGCCAAGTCACAGCGGGGGGTCGGGAGACCCAGTACTTC.

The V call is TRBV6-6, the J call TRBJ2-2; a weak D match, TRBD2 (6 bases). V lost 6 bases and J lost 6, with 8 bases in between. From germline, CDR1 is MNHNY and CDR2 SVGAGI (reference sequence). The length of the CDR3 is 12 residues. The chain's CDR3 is CASSGRSGELFF. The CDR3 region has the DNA TGTGCCAGCAGCGGGAGATCCGGGGAGCTGTTTTTT.

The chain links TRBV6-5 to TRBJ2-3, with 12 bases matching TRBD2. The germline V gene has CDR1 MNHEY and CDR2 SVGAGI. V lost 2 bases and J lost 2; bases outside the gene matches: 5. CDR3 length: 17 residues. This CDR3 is CASSYNGLAGSTDTQYF. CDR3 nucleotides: TGTGCCAGCAGTTACAACGGACTAGCGGGGTCCACAGATACGCAGTATTTT.

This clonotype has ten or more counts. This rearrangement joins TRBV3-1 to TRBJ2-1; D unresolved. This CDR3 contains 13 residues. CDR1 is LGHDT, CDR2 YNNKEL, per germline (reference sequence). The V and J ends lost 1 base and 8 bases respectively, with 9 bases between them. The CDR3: CASSQAASHEQFF. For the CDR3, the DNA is TGTGCCAGCAGCCAAGCCGCTAGTCATGAGCAGTTCTTC.

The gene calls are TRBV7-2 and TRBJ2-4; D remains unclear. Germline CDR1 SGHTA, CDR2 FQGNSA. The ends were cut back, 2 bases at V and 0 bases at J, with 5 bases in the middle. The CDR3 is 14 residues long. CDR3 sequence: CASSLSIAKNIQYF. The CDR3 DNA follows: TGTGCCAGCAGCTTAAGTATAGCCAAAAACATTCAGTACTTC.

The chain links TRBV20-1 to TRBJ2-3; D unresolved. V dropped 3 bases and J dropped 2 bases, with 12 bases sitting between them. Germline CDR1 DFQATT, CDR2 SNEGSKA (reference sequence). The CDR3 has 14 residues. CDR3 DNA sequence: TGCAGTGCTAGGGAGACTCCCATCACAGATACGCAGTATTTT. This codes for CSARETPITDTQYF.

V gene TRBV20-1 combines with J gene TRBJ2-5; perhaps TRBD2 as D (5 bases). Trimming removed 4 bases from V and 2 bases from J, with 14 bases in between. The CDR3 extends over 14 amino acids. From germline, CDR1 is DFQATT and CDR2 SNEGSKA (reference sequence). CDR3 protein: CSAKPPGSQETQYF. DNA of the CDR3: TGCAGTGCTAAACCCCCGGGAAGTCAAGAGACCCAGTACTTC.